This T cell receptor beta chain was obtained from a study of cytomegalovirus exposure and HLA in healthy donors. The PCR was carried out with 60 Vbeta primers and 13 Jbeta primers. Here immunoSEQ multiplex PCR was the method, and the copy in TCRdb shows in-frame clones only, minus some. The sample lists tens of thousands of clones; approximately 80% were seen once. Trimming removed 6 bases from V and 1 base from J, with 10 bases in between. CDR3 length equals 14 residues. In germline, CDR1 is MNHEY, CDR2 SVGAGI. In this sample, this clone turned up once. This clonotype was sampled from a female donor in good health and CMV-seronegative. The chain recombines TRBV6-5 with TRBJ1-5; D is unclear. Sequencing input: PBMCs. The CDR3 here is CASSPHLSNQPQHF. The CDR3 nucleotides read TGTGCCAGCAGCCCACACCTCAGCAATCAGCCCCAGCATTTT.